The 23 T cell receptor beta chains listed next were all sequenced from one sample in a study of PD-L1 blockade in urothelial cancer. Time point of the sample: pretreatment peripheral blood. Repertoires were generated with immunoSEQ multiplex PCR, while TCRdb's copy carries only in-frame clones and drops some. Of some 45,000 clones in the sample, 80% were seen once. Sequenced here: PBMCs, sampled around atezolizumab (anti-PD-L1) treatment. These receptors were obtained from a man aged 60 to 69 with urothelial cancer.

The chain couples TRBV11-2 to TRBJ2-7; no firm D call. Trimming cost V 3 bases and J 6 bases, with 9 bases left between them. The CDR3 is 12 residues long. Per the germline V gene, CDR1 is SGHAT and CDR2 is FQNNGV. The CDR3 DNA reads TGTGCCAGCAGCTTTGGCAGGCGCGAGCAGTACTTC. Translating gives CASSFGRREQYF.

This clone was seen a single time. This chain joins TRBV5-4 and TRBJ2-2; D unresolved. Germline loops: CDR1 SGHNT, CDR2 YYREEE (reference sequence). V was clipped by 0 bases and J by 2 bases, with 5 bases between them. The CDR3 runs 14 residues. In DNA form, the CDR3 reads TGTGCCAGCAGCTTGGACAAAAACACCGGGGAGCTGTTTTTT. Translating gives CASSLDKNTGELFF.

In this sample, this clone turned up once. The genes are TRBV28 and TRBJ2-5; 9 nucleotides match TRBD2. V trimming: 2 bases; J trimming: 7 bases; junction bases outside the gene matches: 5. Germline V gives CDR1 MDHEN, CDR2 SYDVKM. The length of the CDR3 is 14 residues. The CDR3 protein is CASSLISGGTTQYF. Written as DNA, the CDR3 is TGTGCCAGCAGTTTAATTAGCGGGGGTACGACCCAGTACTTC.

This chain connects TRBV28 to TRBJ2-7, with TRBD1 as a possible D gene (6 bases). The length of the CDR3 is 16 residues. The V gene's germline CDR1 is MDHEN and CDR2 SYDVKM. Trimming cost V 2 bases and J 1 base, with 15 bases left between them. The CDR3 region is CASSLVQGFNSYEQYF. CDR3 DNA: TGTGCCAGCAGTTTAGTCCAGGGGTTTAATTCCTACGAGCAGTACTTC.

This clone was seen only a few times. The chain uses TRBV29-1 and TRBJ2-5, with D tentatively TRBD2 (6 bases). CDR3 length: 14 residues. Germline loops: CDR1 SQVTM, CDR2 ANQGSEA. Trimming left V 4 bases short and J 2 bases short, with 14 bases between. DNA for the CDR3: TGCAGCGTTGTGCAGGGAGGTGTGCAAGAGACCCAGTACTTC. This gives the protein CSVVQGGVQETQYF.

The genes are TRBV2 and TRBJ2-3, with 8 positions matching TRBD1. Germline V gives CDR1 SNHLY, CDR2 FYNNEI. The V segment lost 3 bases and the J segment 4 bases; nucleotides outside the gene matches: 12. The CDR3 extends over 17 amino acids. CDR3 nucleotide sequence: TGTGCCAGCAGTGAGGTCAGGGGGCTAGCAAGGGCAGATACGCAGTATTTT. It codes for CASSEVRGLARADTQYF. Together with reference TRBV2 and TRBJ2-3, the CDR3 gives the full variable domain: EPEVTQTPSHQVTQMGQEVILRCVPISNHLYFYWYRQILGQKVEFLVSFYNNEISEKSEIFDDQFSVERPDGSNFTLKIRSTKLEDSAMYFCASSEVRGLARADTQYFGPGTRLTVL.

The rearrangement links TRBV7-9 to TRBJ1-2; 9 bases fit TRBD1. V dropped 5 bases and J dropped 1; count of bases not matched to a gene: 5. Germline V CDR1 and CDR2: SEHNR, FQNEAQ (reference sequence). The CDR3 consists of 15 residues. The CDR3 spells CASSQGQGLNYGYTF. CDR3 coding DNA: TGTGCCAGCAGCCAGGGACAGGGCCTTAACTATGGCTACACCTTC. The full variable domain, its missing parts supplied by reference TRBV7-9 and TRBJ1-2, is DTGVSQNPRHKITKRGQNVTFRCDPISEHNRLYWYRQTLGQGPEFLTYFQNEAQLEKSRLLSDRFSAERPKGSFSTLEIQRTEQGDSAMYLCASSQGQGLNYGYTFGSGTRLTVV.

V and J are TRBV6-6 and TRBJ2-7; 9 nucleotides agree with TRBD1. The CDR3 is 15 amino acids. V shed 2 bases, J shed 6 bases, and the junction held 8 bases outside the gene matches. Looked up from germline, CDR1 is MNHNY and CDR2 is SVGAGI (reference sequence). The CDR3 is CASSYAPGQGTEQYF. The CDR3 nucleotides are TGTGCCAGCAGTTACGCTCCGGGACAGGGTACCGAGCAGTACTTC.

V is TRBV2 and J is TRBJ1-2, with D perhaps matching TRBD1 (5 bases). V lost 6 bases and J lost 6, with 17 bases in between. The CDR3 is made up of 14 amino acids. Germline V gene data show CDR1 as SNHLY and CDR2 as FYNNEI. The CDR3 sequence is CASSALGGFDGYTF. CDR3 DNA: TGTGCCAGCAGCGCCCTCGGGGGATTCGATGGCTACACCTTC.

The chain employs TRBV6-4 and TRBJ2-2; 7 nucleotides match TRBD2. The CDR3 sequence is 15 residues long. The germline gives CDR1 MRHNA, CDR2 SNTAGT. V lost 5 bases to trimming and J lost 1 base; unmatched junction nucleotides: 4. Written as DNA, the CDR3 is TGTGCCAGCAGTACCCAGCGGGGGAACACCGGGGAGCTGTTTTTT. This translates into CASSTQRGNTGELFF.

CDR3 coding DNA: TGTGCCAGCAGCTTAAGGTCAGGGGGCGCGTATTCACCCCTCCACTTT. Its translation: CASSLRSGGAYSPLHF. The chain recombines TRBV7-9 with TRBJ1-6; 8 bases align to TRBD1. The CDR3 has 16 residues. The junction had 8 bases not matched to a gene; V was cut back by 2 bases and J by 8 bases. Germline V gene lookup returns CDR1 SEHNR and CDR2 FQNEAQ (reference sequence).

V and J are TRBV7-9 and TRBJ1-3; no clear D. Trimming shortened V by 9 bases and J by 2 bases, and 11 bases separated the two germline ends. The CDR3 length is 13 residues. CDR1 and CDR2 (germline): SEHNR, FQNEAQ (reference sequence). The CDR3 sequence is CASALGAGNTIYF. The DNA of the CDR3 is TGTGCCAGTGCCCTTGGAGCTGGAAACACCATATATTTT.

J is TRBJ2-3 and V is TRBV5-1; 13 bases fit TRBD2. The CDR3 spans 16 residues. Germline CDR1 SGHRS, CDR2 YFSETQ. Unmatched junction bases numbered 7, after V lost 7 bases and J lost 2 bases. Here the CDR3 reads CASADGTSGVTDTQYF. CDR3 DNA sequence: TGCGCCAGCGCCGATGGGACTAGCGGGGTCACAGATACGCAGTATTTT.

The gene calls are TRBV11-3 and TRBJ2-2, with D maybe TRBD2 (6 bases). The ends were cut back, 1 base at V and 2 bases at J, with 11 bases in the middle. In germline, CDR1 is SGHNT, CDR2 YENEEA. The CDR3 is 16 residues long. The CDR3 sequence: CASSLGAGRNTGELFF. CDR3 bases: TGTGCCAGCAGCTTAGGGGCGGGGAGAAACACCGGGGAGCTGTTTTTT.

The chain employs TRBV28 and TRBJ2-7; D might be TRBD2 (6 bases). The V end lost 3 bases, the J end lost 1 base, and 7 bases lay between the germline ends. There are 13 residues in the CDR3. Germline values: CDR1 MDHEN, CDR2 SYDVKM. The CDR3 region is CASSFGTSYEQYF. The CDR3 DNA sequence: TGTGCCAGCAGTTTTGGGACTTCCTACGAGCAGTACTTC.

The V and J genes are TRBV6-1 and TRBJ1-3, with D possibly TRBD1 on 6 matching bases. Germline assignment: CDR1 MNHNS and CDR2 SASEGT. V lost 4 bases and J lost 2, with 9 bases in between. CDR3 size: 14 residues. The CDR3 bases are TGTGCCAGCAGTGGGTGGGGGCCTGGAAACACCATATATTTT. Translating it yields CASSGWGPGNTIYF.

This chain joins TRBV15 and TRBJ2-5; the D gene is possibly TRBD2 (5 bases). This CDR3 contains 13 residues. Germline V gene data show CDR1 as LNHNV and CDR2 as YYDKDF (reference sequence). Between the trimmed V and J ends, which lost 11 bases and 7 bases, there was a span of 20 bases. The CDR3 DNA sequence: TGTGCCTCATCTTGGACTTCCTCAGGGACCCAGTACTTC. Amino acid sequence: CASSWTSSGTQYF.

The V gene is TRBV5-1, the J gene TRBJ1-6, with D maybe TRBD1 (5 bases). This CDR3 spans 17 amino acids. Trimming took off 5 bases at V and 4 bases at J, with 19 bases between the two ends. The V gene's germline CDR1 is SGHRS and CDR2 YFSETQ. The CDR3 nucleotides read TGCGCCAGCAGGGACGGACATACGGCTTCTTATAATTCACCCCTCCACTTT. It encodes CASRDGHTASYNSPLHF.

V and J are TRBV27 and TRBJ2-7; 7 nucleotides align to TRBD2. Losses at the gene ends were 10 bases for V and 6 bases for J; bases not matched to a gene: 12. The CDR3 covers 13 residues. Germline V gene data show CDR1 as MNHEY and CDR2 as SMNVEV (reference sequence). The chain's CDR3 is CATSPGGWPEQYF. Written as DNA, the CDR3 is TGTGCCACCTCCCCGGGGGGTTGGCCCGAGCAGTACTTC.

This sequence joins TRBV5-1 and TRBJ2-1; TRBD2 matches 12 bases. Germline CDR1 and CDR2: SGHRS and YFSETQ. Trimming took 4 bases from V and 6 from J; bases not matched to a gene: 5. This CDR3 has 15 residues. The CDR3, as DNA: TGCGCCAGCAGCCACCCTAGCGGGGGGGCCAATGAGCAGTTCTTC. This translates into CASSHPSGGANEQFF.

A note on this clone: Other DNA sequences within the sample encode an identical CDR3. The gene calls are TRBV11-1 and TRBJ2-7; maybe TRBD1 (5 bases). CDR3 length: 14 residues. The germline V and J ends were trimmed by 1 base and 3 bases, with 10 bases remaining between them. From germline, CDR1 is SGHAT and CDR2 FQDESV (reference sequence). The CDR3 DNA sequence: TGTGCCAGCAGCTTAGGGCAGGGTAACTACGAGCAGTACTTC. It yields the protein CASSLGQGNYEQYF.

This chain links TRBV7-9 with TRBJ1-1, with TRBD1 matching 8 bases. The CDR3 totals 15 residues. The V segment lost 5 bases and the J segment 3 bases; nucleotides outside the gene matches: 8. CDR1 is SEHNR, CDR2 FQNEAQ, per germline (reference sequence). CDR3 sequence reads: CASSRPGTGDTEAFF. In DNA form, the CDR3 reads TGTGCCAGCAGCCGACCCGGGACAGGTGACACTGAAGCTTTCTTT.

This clone was seen a few times. The chain employs TRBV6-6 and TRBJ1-2; 7 nucleotides match TRBD1. Germline V gene lookup returns CDR1 MNHNY and CDR2 SVGAGI (reference sequence). V lost 2 bases, J lost 7 bases, and 4 bases stayed unmatched. The CDR3 runs 13 residues. CDR3 sequence (DNA): TGTGCCAGCAGTTACACGGGACAGATTGGCTACACCTTC. This translates into CASSYTGQIGYTF.